Listed below are T cell receptor beta chains from one sample, sequenced in a study of cytomegalovirus exposure and HLA in healthy donors. Profiling relied on immunoSEQ multiplex PCR, and the TCRdb table lists in-frame clones only, not all of them. The sample holds some 190,000 clones, around 76% seen once. The sample was PBMCs. Receptor source: a middle-aged man in good health and CMV-seronegative. Each CDR3 is given with its conserved first and last residue. Each record gives: CDR3 protein, CDR3 DNA, D gene, clone size, J gene, V gene. D genes are given only for firm matches. Clone size appears in some rows only: once, few, many, or a class for an expanded clone.

cdr3_aa: CASSPRDNEQFF; cdr3_nt: TGTGCCAGCTCACCACGCGACAATGAGCAGTTCTTC; d_call: NA; clone_size: NA; j_call: TRBJ2-1; v_call: TRBV18
cdr3_aa: CASSPLALDGQNTEAFF; cdr3_nt: TGTGCCAGCTCACCGCTCGCCCTCGACGGACAGAACACTGAAGCTTTCTTT; d_call: NA; clone_size: NA; j_call: TRBJ1-1; v_call: TRBV18
cdr3_aa: CASSLRNTGELFF; cdr3_nt: TGTGCCAGCAGCTTGCGCAACACCGGGGAGCTGTTTTTT; d_call: NA; clone_size: NA; j_call: TRBJ2-2; v_call: TRBV7-2
cdr3_aa: CASSRGGHSNQPQHF; cdr3_nt: TGTGCCAGCTCTCGGGGGGGACATAGCAATCAGCCCCAGCATTTT; d_call: NA; clone_size: NA; j_call: TRBJ1-5; v_call: TRBV18
cdr3_aa: CASSETIGQGGFNQPQHF; cdr3_nt: TGTGCCAGCAGTGAAACAATAGGACAGGGGGGATTTAATCAGCCCCAGCATTTT; d_call: TRBD1; clone_size: once; j_call: TRBJ1-5; v_call: TRBV6-1
cdr3_aa: CASSSRVNADTQYF; cdr3_nt: TGTGCCAGCAGCTCCCGGGTCAACGCAGATACGCAGTATTTT; d_call: NA; clone_size: few; j_call: TRBJ2-3; v_call: TRBV2
cdr3_aa: CASSSRIPGQGSTGELFF; cdr3_nt: TGTGCCAGCAGCTCCAGAATACCGGGACAGGGGAGCACCGGGGAGCTGTTTTTT; d_call: TRBD1; clone_size: few; j_call: TRBJ2-2; v_call: TRBV27
cdr3_aa: CASSVVPRGQGGGSNQPQHF; cdr3_nt: TGTGCCAGCAGCGTAGTACCCAGGGGACAGGGAGGTGGTAGCAATCAGCCCCAGCATTTT; d_call: TRBD1; clone_size: NA; j_call: TRBJ1-5; v_call: TRBV9
cdr3_aa: CASSITGGSTDTQYF; cdr3_nt: TGTGCCAGCAGTATTACAGGGGGGAGCACAGATACGCAGTATTTT; d_call: TRBD1; clone_size: NA; j_call: TRBJ2-3; v_call: TRBV2
cdr3_aa: CASSVAPGGGGADTQYF; cdr3_nt: TGTGCCAGCAGCGTAGCTCCCGGGGGAGGGGGAGCAGATACGCAGTATTTT; d_call: NA; clone_size: NA; j_call: TRBJ2-3; v_call: TRBV9
cdr3_aa: CASSQDPRGSSYNEQFF; cdr3_nt: TGCGCCAGCAGCCAAGATCCTCGCGGGAGCAGCTACAATGAGCAGTTCTTC; d_call: TRBD2; clone_size: NA; j_call: TRBJ2-1; v_call: TRBV4-3
cdr3_aa: CASSVPGTGFGGYTF; cdr3_nt: TGTGCCAGCAGTGTGCCCGGGACAGGATTCGGCGGCTACACCTTC; d_call: TRBD1; clone_size: NA; j_call: TRBJ1-2; v_call: TRBV6-5
cdr3_aa: CASNGEQIAKNIQYF; cdr3_nt: TGTGCCAGCAATGGGGAGCAAATAGCCAAAAACATTCAGTACTTC; d_call: NA; clone_size: NA; j_call: TRBJ2-4; v_call: TRBV2
cdr3_aa: CASSLVGAGGPQYF; cdr3_nt: TGTGCCAGCAGCTTAGTTGGGGCGGGAGGGCCCCAGTACTTC; d_call: TRBD2; clone_size: NA; j_call: TRBJ2-5; v_call: TRBV7-9
cdr3_aa: CASSSRATGEETQYF; cdr3_nt: TGTGCCAGCAGCTCCCGAGCGACAGGGGAAGAGACCCAGTACTTC; d_call: TRBD1; clone_size: NA; j_call: TRBJ2-5; v_call: TRBV7-8
cdr3_aa: CASSERAGAVSGELFF; cdr3_nt: TGCGCCAGCAGTGAGCGGGCGGGAGCGGTATCCGGGGAGCTGTTTTTT; d_call: TRBD2; clone_size: NA; j_call: TRBJ2-2; v_call: TRBV10-1
cdr3_aa: CASSLDNWAGGQETQYF; cdr3_nt: TGTGCCAGCAGCTTAGATAATTGGGCGGGAGGGCAAGAGACCCAGTACTTC; d_call: TRBD2; clone_size: NA; j_call: TRBJ2-5; v_call: TRBV11-2
cdr3_aa: CASSQAGGPGREQFF; cdr3_nt: TGCGCCAGCAGCCAAGCGGGAGGACCGGGGAGGGAGCAGTTCTTC; d_call: TRBD2; clone_size: NA; j_call: TRBJ2-1; v_call: TRBV4-3
cdr3_aa: CASSLAGGNYEQYF; cdr3_nt: TGTGCCAGCAGTTTAGCGGGGGGCAACTACGAGCAGTACTTC; d_call: TRBD2; clone_size: NA; j_call: TRBJ2-7; v_call: TRBV28
cdr3_aa: CASSAGTGVNTEAFF; cdr3_nt: TGTGCCAGCAGCGCCGGGACAGGGGTGAACACTGAAGCTTTCTTT; d_call: TRBD1; clone_size: NA; j_call: TRBJ1-1; v_call: TRBV7-2
cdr3_aa: CASSTTGSNQPQHF; cdr3_nt: TGTGCCAGCAGCACAACAGGTAGCAATCAGCCCCAGCATTTT; d_call: NA; clone_size: NA; j_call: TRBJ1-5; v_call: TRBV6-1